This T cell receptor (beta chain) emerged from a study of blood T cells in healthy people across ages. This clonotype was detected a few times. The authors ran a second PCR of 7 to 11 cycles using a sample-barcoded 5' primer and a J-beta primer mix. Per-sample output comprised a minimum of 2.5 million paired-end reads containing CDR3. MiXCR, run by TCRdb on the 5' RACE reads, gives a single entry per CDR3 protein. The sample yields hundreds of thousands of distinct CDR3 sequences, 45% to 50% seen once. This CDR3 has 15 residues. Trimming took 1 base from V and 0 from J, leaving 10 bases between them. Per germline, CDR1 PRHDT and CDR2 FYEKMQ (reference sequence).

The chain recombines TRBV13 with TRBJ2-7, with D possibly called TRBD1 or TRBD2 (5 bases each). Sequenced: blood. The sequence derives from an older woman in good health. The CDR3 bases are TGTGCCAGCAGCTTAGTGGGGGATAGCTCCTACGAGCAGTACTTC. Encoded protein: CASSLVGDSSYEQYF.